What follows are 10 T cell receptor beta chains derived from one specimen sequenced in a study of T cell changes during pregnancy in multiple sclerosis. Data came from immunoSEQ multiplex PCR; TCRdb stores just in-frame clones and leaves some out. The sample has around 92,000 clones, about 93% seen once. The starting material was peripheral blood, obtained in the first trimester of pregnancy. All receptors derive from a female donor with multiple sclerosis, enrolled in a pregnancy study.

This clone is a singleton in its sample. The V and J genes are TRBV18 and TRBJ2-1; 7 bases match TRBD2. J lost 1 base, V lost 2 bases, and 11 bases had no gene match. The germline CDR1 and CDR2 sequences are KGHSH and LQKENI. The CDR3 has 18 residues. Here the CDR3 DNA reads TGTGCCAGCTCACCAGGTGCAGGAGGGAGGGGTTCCTACAATGAGCAGTTCTTC. Protein sequence: CASSPGAGGRGSYNEQFF. Supplemented by reference TRBV18 and TRBJ2-1, the full variable domain reads NAGVMQNPRHLVRRRGQEARLRCSPMKGHSHVYWYRQLPEEGLKFMVYLQKENIIDESGMPKERFSAEFPKEGPSILRIQQVVRGDSAAYFCASSPGAGGRGSYNEQFFGPGTRLTVL.

V gene TRBV6-4 combines with J gene TRBJ1-1, with D maybe TRBD1 (5 bases). CDR3 size: 14 residues. Trimming pared 0 bases from V and 1 base from J, leaving 6 bases between. Germline V gives CDR1 MRHNA, CDR2 SNTAGT. The CDR3 coding sequence is TGTGCCAGCAGTGACTCTGGACAGAACACTGAAGCTTTCTTT. Translation: CASSDSGQNTEAFF.

The CDR3 coding sequence is TGTGCCATCAGTGAGTCTACAGGGGATAACTATGGCTACACCTTC. As protein: CAISESTGDNYGYTF. This sequence joins TRBV10-3 and TRBJ1-2; 7 bases are shared with TRBD1. J lost 1 base, V lost 0 bases, and 2 bases had no gene match. Germline CDR1 reads ENHRY; CDR2 reads SYGVKD. The CDR3 loop spans 15 amino acids.

V usage is TRBV19 and J usage is TRBJ1-3, with TRBD1 matching 7 bases. Germline CDR1 LNHDA, CDR2 SQIVND (reference sequence). CDR3 length: 17 residues. The ends lost 5 bases at V and 0 bases at J; junction bases unmatched: 10. CDR3 coding DNA: TGTGCCAGTAGTCCCGCCTGGGGACAGAGCTCTGGAAACACCATATATTTT. It encodes CASSPAWGQSSGNTIYF. Full variable domain (remainder filled in from reference TRBV19 and TRBJ1-3): DGGITQSPKYLFRKEGQNVTLSCEQNLNHDAMYWYRQDPGQGLRLIYYSQIVNDFQKGDIAEGYSVSREKKESFPLTVTSAQKNPTAFYLCASSPAWGQSSGNTIYFGEGSWLTVV.

The rearrangement links TRBV6-1 to TRBJ1-5; TRBD1 aligns across 7 bases. Germline values: CDR1 MNHNS, CDR2 SASEGT. The CDR3 runs to 16 residues. J gave up 2 bases and V 0 bases, and 4 bases lay outside the gene matches. Here the CDR3 DNA reads TGTGCCAGCAGTGAAGCCTCCGGGACAGGCAATCAGCCCCAGCATTTT. Encoded protein: CASSEASGTGNQPQHF.

The chain carries TRBV11-2 and TRBJ2-1; 7 nucleotides agree with TRBD1. Trimming took 3 bases from V and 8 from J; bases not matched to a gene: 7. CDR1 SGHAT and CDR2 FQNNGV come from the germline V gene. This CDR3 region has 14 residues. CDR3 residues: CASSFPFGQDEQFF. For the CDR3, the DNA is TGTGCCAGCAGCTTCCCCTTCGGACAGGATGAGCAGTTCTTC.

The J gene is TRBJ1-6, the V gene TRBV19; D gene ambiguous. This CDR3 comprises 14 residues. Germline V CDR1 and CDR2: LNHDA, SQIVND (reference sequence). The germline V and J ends were trimmed by 6 bases and 10 bases, with 16 bases remaining between them. The chain's CDR3 is CASRPSEGTSPLHF. The CDR3 DNA sequence: TGTGCCAGTAGGCCCTCGGAGGGAACGTCACCCCTCCACTTT.

V is TRBV9 and J is TRBJ2-1; D is unresolved. V lost 3 bases to trimming and J lost 0 bases, with 13 bases between them. Germline-derived CDR1 and CDR2 are SGDLS and YYNGEE. The CDR3 has 16 residues. CDR3 sequence: CASSASRKSSYNEQFF. CDR3 DNA: TGTGCCAGCAGCGCTTCTCGAAAGAGCTCCTACAATGAGCAGTTCTTC.

In its sample, this clone was seen many times. V and J are TRBV7-3 and TRBJ2-1, with TRBD2 matching over 10 bases. The length of the CDR3 is 16 residues. Trimming removed 2 bases from V and 7 bases from J; junction bases left unmatched: 8. Germline CDR1 and CDR2: SGHTA and FQGTGA. This CDR3 is CASSLVASGGINEQFF. The CDR3 region has the DNA TGTGCCAGCAGCTTAGTAGCTAGCGGGGGAATAAATGAGCAGTTCTTC.

V usage is TRBV6-5 and J usage is TRBJ1-6, with 9 bases lining up with TRBD1. The CDR3 contains 15 residues. Germline V gene data show CDR1 as MNHEY and CDR2 as SVGAGI. V lost 6 bases, J lost 7 bases, and 7 bases stayed unmatched. This CDR3 is CASRPGTGINSPLHF. The CDR3 DNA reads TGTGCCAGCAGGCCCGGGACAGGGATCAATTCACCCCTCCACTTT.